A single sample is the source of the 14 T cell receptor beta chains below, sequenced in a study of blood T cells in healthy people across ages. A second PCR of 7 to 11 cycles used a sample-barcoded 5' primer and a J-beta primer mix. TCRdb analysed the 5' RACE reads with MiXCR anew, one entry per CDR3 protein. The sample lists 1.5 million to 2 million distinct CDR3 sequences, 28% occurring once. Source material: blood. These TCRs come from a woman in her twenties or thirties in good health.

This clonotype was detected only a few times. The chain joins TRBV7-8 to TRBJ1-1; D possibly corresponds to TRBD1 (5 bases). The CDR3 contains 13 residues. V shed 5 bases and J shed 5 bases, with 12 bases lying between them. CDR1 and CDR2 from the germline V gene are SGHVS and FQNEAQ. CDR3 residues: CASSTPGITEAFF. In DNA, the CDR3 is TGTGCCAGCAGCACCCCAGGGATAACTGAAGCTTTCTTT.

Concerning this clonotype: Given a much more abundant clone one base away, this may be a read error. The chain is built from TRBV12-3 or TRBV12-4 and TRBJ2-4; 15 bases align to TRBD2. The last part of the DNA fits TRBJ2-5 better; the J call may be wrong. This CDR3 has 17 amino acids. The CDR3 DNA sequence: TGTGCCAACAGAGGACTAGCGGGAGGGCAATCGTGGGAGACCCAGTACTTC. This translates into CANRGLAGGQSWETQYF.

This sequence joins TRBV5-1 and TRBJ1-2; D uncertain. V lost 0 bases, J lost 6 bases, and 12 bases lay in between. Germline CDR1 and CDR2: SGHRS and YFSETQ. The length of the CDR3 is 14 residues. The CDR3 here is CASSLGSVTDGYTF. CDR3 sequence (DNA): TGCGCCAGCAGCTTGGGAAGTGTTACCGATGGCTACACCTTC.

This clonotype was recorded only once. The junction does not match germline at one end; this may be a read error. V gene TRBV12-3 or TRBV12-4 combines with J gene TRBJ2-3; the D is unclear. CDR3 length: 12 residues. CDR3 nucleotide sequence: TGTGCCAGCAGTGTGAGAGGCGGTGAGCAGTATTTC. It codes for CASSVRGGEQYF.

This clonotype was seen a few times. The V call is TRBV9, the J call TRBJ2-1; TRBD2 might be the D (6 bases). Trimming removed 0 bases from V and 2 bases from J, with 12 bases in between. CDR1 is SGDLS, CDR2 YYNGEE, per germline. The CDR3 runs to 16 residues. The CDR3 DNA follows: TGTGCCAGCAGCGTAGCTTGGCGGGGTACCTACAATGAGCAGTTCTTC. Translation: CASSVAWRGTYNEQFF.

This clonotype appeared many times. The rearrangement uses TRBV9 and TRBJ2-7; TRBD2 aligns across 7 bases. The CDR3 loop spans 16 amino acids. J was trimmed by 2 bases and V by 3 bases; bases with no gene match: 11. Germline V lookup: CDR1 SGDLS, CDR2 YYNGEE. The CDR3 DNA follows: TGTGCCAGCAGCGCGGGGAGCGGGGCGCTTACCTACGAGCAGTACTTC. This gives the protein CASSAGSGALTYEQYF.

In this sample, this clonotype turned up once. The chain has TRBV2 and TRBJ1-3; TRBD1 might be the D (5 bases). The CDR3 is 15 amino acids. In germline, CDR1 is SNHLY, CDR2 FYNNEI. Trimming cost V 3 bases and J 0 bases, with 9 bases left between them. The chain's CDR3 is CASSDWGVSGNTIYF. The CDR3 DNA is TGTGCCAGCAGTGATTGGGGCGTCTCTGGAAACACCATATATTTT.

This clonotype was detected ten times or more. The rearrangement links TRBV12-3 or TRBV12-4 to TRBJ2-7; 13 bases map to TRBD2. This CDR3 has 16 residues. Unmatched junction bases numbered 8, after V lost 5 bases and J lost 4 bases. This CDR3 reads CASSRGLAGLLYEQYF. In DNA, the CDR3 is TGTGCCAGCAGTCGGGGACTAGCGGGGCTCCTATACGAGCAGTACTTC.

This clonotype showed up many times. The genes are TRBV20-1 and TRBJ2-7; 9 bases match TRBD1. Unmatched junction bases numbered 9, after V lost 5 bases and J lost 1 base. The germline gives CDR1 DFQATT, CDR2 SNEGSKA (reference sequence). The CDR3 has 15 amino acids. In nucleotides, the CDR3 is TGCAGTGCTGGCCATCCCGGACAGGGGTCCTACGAGCAGTACTTC. Translating it yields CSAGHPGQGSYEQYF.

Worth noting for this clonotype: Mismatch with germline at one junction end may stem from a read error. This sequence joins TRBV2 and TRBJ2-3; D assignment may be TRBD1 or TRBD2 (6 bases each). There are 15 residues in the CDR3. The germline CDR1 and CDR2 sequences are SNHLY and FYNNEI. The DNA for the CDR3 is TGCGCCAGCTCGGGGGACACATCTAGCACAGATACGCAGTATTTT. Translated: CASSGDTSSTDTQYF.

This clonotype showed up just a few times. The chain couples TRBV19 to TRBJ2-4, with 14 bases matching TRBD2. The V segment lost 5 bases and the J segment 8 bases; nucleotides outside the gene matches: 11. This CDR3 has 17 residues. Germline CDR1 is LNHDA and CDR2 is SQIVND (reference sequence). The CDR3 nucleotides are TGTGCCAGTAGTTCAAGACTAGCGGGGGGGCCTGGAGACATTCAGTACTTC. Amino acid sequence: CASSSRLAGGPGDIQYF.

In regard to this clonotype: At one of its ends the junction is not consistent with the germline gene, which may arise from a read error. The chain carries TRBV20-1 and TRBJ2-5; no definite D call. The J call may be mistaken, given a closer DNA end match to TRBJ2-7. Per germline, CDR1 DFQATT and CDR2 SNEGSKA (reference sequence). This CDR3 is built from 12 residues. Here the CDR3 DNA reads TGCAGGGCTAGAGGTCGTACCTACGAGCAGTACTTC. This gives the protein CRARGRTYEQYF.

Here the CDR3 reads CASSFRPGTGGGSYNEQFF. The CDR3 DNA sequence: TGCGCCAGCAGCTTCCGACCCGGGACAGGGGGGGGCTCCTACAATGAGCAGTTCTTC. The chain has TRBV5-1 and TRBJ2-1; 11 bases agree with TRBD1. CDR3 length: 19 amino acids. The V gene's germline CDR1 is SGHRS and CDR2 YFSETQ. V trimming: 2 bases; J trimming: 0 bases; junction bases outside the gene matches: 10. Complete variable domain (other parts from reference TRBV5-1 and TRBJ2-1): KAGVTQTPRYLIKTRGQQVTLSCSPISGHRSVSWYQQTPGQGLQFLFEYFSETQRNKGNFPGRFSGRQFSNSRSEMNVSTLELGDSALYLCASSFRPGTGGGSYNEQFFGPGTRLTVL.

The gene calls are TRBV25-1 and TRBJ1-5; possibly TRBD1 for D (5 bases). The CDR3 covers 14 residues. Trimming removed 8 bases from V and 6 bases from J, with 17 bases in between. In germline, CDR1 is MGHDK, CDR2 SYGVNS. The CDR3 region is CASPLEGSSQPQHF. The CDR3 DNA sequence: TGTGCCAGCCCGTTGGAGGGGTCCAGTCAGCCCCAGCATTTT. The full variable domain, completed using reference TRBV25-1 and TRBJ1-5, is EADIYQTPRYLVIGTGKKITLECSQTMGHDKMYWYQQDPGMELHLIHYSYGVNSTEKGDLSSESTVSRIRTEHFPLTLESARPSHTSQYLCASPLEGSSQPQHFGDGTRLSIL.